The rows below give T cell receptor beta chains drawn from one sample of a study of post-analysis software for immune sequencing data. TCRdb ran MiXCR on the PCR reads and lists one entry per CDR3 protein. This table holds about 430,000 distinct CDR3 sequences, 35% to 45% found once. Sequencing was done on a sample of blood. These receptors were obtained from a girl aged 2 to 10 with multiple sclerosis. CDR3s include the opening cysteine and the closing phenylalanine or tryptophan. A D gene is named only where the DNA matches it firmly. Size tells how often a clone was seen (once, few, many) or the class of an expanded clone, and some rows leave it out.

j_call | d_call | v_call | clone_size | cdr3_nt | cdr3_aa
TRBJ2-5 | . | TRBV29-1 | few | TGCAGCGTTGGTAGCCAAGAGACCCAGTACTTC | CSVGSQETQYF
TRBJ1-2 | . | TRBV7-9 | . | TGTACCAGCAGCTTCGGTGGACAGTATGGCTACACCTTC | CTSSFGGQYGYTF
TRBJ2-3 | . | TRBV5-1 | few | TGCGCCAGCAGCTTGCCCCAGCGGTTCACAGATACGCAGTATTTT | CASSLPQRFTDTQYF
TRBJ1-1 | . | TRBV29-1 | . | TGCAGCGTGGCCCGCGTAGTGAACACTGAAGCTTTCTTT | CSVARVVNTEAFF
TRBJ1-1 | TRBD1 | TRBV6-5 | . | TGTGCCAGCAGTTACCAGCTCCCCGGGACAGCGAACACTGAAGCTTTCTTT | CASSYQLPGTANTEAFF
TRBJ2-7 | . | TRBV7-6 | once | TGTGCCAGCATCTTAGGTCCAGGGACGGCTTCTTACGAGCAGTACTTC | CASILGPGTASYEQYF
TRBJ2-7 | TRBD2 | TRBV20-1 | . | TGCAGTGCTAGTCGCGGGCGGGGGGCCATCAACGAGCAGTACTTC | CSASRGRGAINEQYF
TRBJ2-4 | TRBD1 | TRBV7-2 | few | TGTGCCAGCAGCCGCATCCGGGACAGGGGAACCAAAAACATTCAGTACTTC | CASSRIRDRGTKNIQYF
TRBJ2-7 | . | TRBV6-2/TRBV6-3 | few | TGTGCCGCATCGATCTCTAGGAACTACGAGCAGTACTTC | CAASISRNYEQYF
TRBJ2-5 | TRBD2 | TRBV7-2 | . | TGTGCCAGCAGCCAAGGACTAGCGGGAGGCAACTTGGGGACCCAGTACTTC | CASSQGLAGGNLGTQYF
TRBJ1-5 | TRBD1 | TRBV20-1 | once | TGCAGTGCTGAGATGGGACAGGGAGGTCTTTATCAGCCCCAGCATTTT | CSAEMGQGGLYQPQHF
TRBJ1-4 | . | TRBV5-1 | . | TGCGCCAGCAGCTTGGGGGGGGCCACCCTGAATGAAAAACTGTTTTTT | CASSLGGATLNEKLFF
TRBJ2-7 | . | TRBV6-1 | . | TGTGCCAGCAGTGAAGCGACAGCACCATACTACGAGCAGTACTTC | CASSEATAPYYEQYF
TRBJ2-1 | . | TRBV6-4 | . | TGTGCCAGCAGTCTAGGGCTTAACGGTCGATACAATGAGCAGTTCTTC | CASSLGLNGRYNEQFF
TRBJ2-7 | . | TRBV19 | . | TGTGCCAGTAGTGGGTGGCGCGAGCAGTACTTC | CASSGWREQYF